The T cell receptor (beta chain) described here comes from a study of cytomegalovirus exposure and HLA in healthy donors. In germline, CDR1 is SGDLS, CDR2 YYNGEE. The V and J ends lost 0 bases and 3 bases, in that order; junction bases with no gene match: 8. This CDR3 is 18 amino acids long. Primers: 60 Vbeta forward and 13 Jbeta reverse. Data came from immunoSEQ multiplex PCR; TCRdb stores just in-frame clones and leaves some out. The table lists some 100,000 clones, approximately 81% of them singletons. Sequencing used PBMCs. The clonotype originates from a male donor in good health and CMV-seropositive. This chain links TRBV9 with TRBJ1-6; 8 nucleotides line up with TRBD1. The CDR3 DNA reads as TGTGCCAGCAGCGTAGACCTCTCCGACAGGGGCTATAATTCACCCCTCCACTTT. Translation: CASSVDLSDRGYNSPLHF.